The sequence of this T cell receptor (beta chain) was determined in a study of blood T cell repertoires in COVID-19. The wider study: The United States, Italy and Spain were the sources of the acute and convalescent COVID-19 samples. The analysed material was cDNA or gDNA that came from T cells, B-cell-depleted T cells, or PBMCs.

Clones were sequenced by immunoSEQ multiplex PCR, and TCRdb holds only the in-frame ones, with some missing. The repertoire holds 330,000 or so clones, more than 90% seen once, with less than 20% in the top ten. This clone was seen a handful of times. Material: PBMCs or T cells enriched from blood (not recorded which). The TCR was taken from a woman under 40 who had recovered from COVID-19.

The CDR3 protein is CASSGSAVAKNIQYF. The DNA for the CDR3 is TGTGCCAGTAGCGGCAGCGCGGTAGCCAAAAACATTCAGTACTTC. The J gene is TRBJ2-4, the V gene TRBV19; D call uncertain. Germline V gene lookup returns CDR1 LNHDA and CDR2 SQIVND (reference sequence). The V gene lost 6 bases and the J gene lost 0 bases, with 12 bases spanning the gap. CDR3 size: 15 residues.